This T cell receptor (beta chain) stems from a study of T cell clonotyping in hematopoietic cell transplantation. About the research overall: Cytoreduction preceded collection of pretransplant recipient samples.

Trimming removed 9 bases from V and 9 bases from J; junction bases left unmatched: 11. This CDR3 comprises 13 residues. CDR1 is LNHDA and CDR2 is SQIVND in the germline V gene (reference sequence). Study-wide results and caveats: After transplant, recipient diversity fell while pathologically expanded clonotypes grew through day 180. Few recipient clonotypes overlapped donors; over 95% were de novo at given depth.

Documented time point: recipient sample about 28 days before transplant, after cytoreduction. Recipients were bled about 28 days pretransplant and at posttransplant days 30, 100, 180. About this clone itself: Its antigen is unknown.

Some clones are missing from TCRdb's copy, which holds only in-frame ones; the method was immunoSEQ multiplex PCR. This table has roughly 30,000 clones, approximately 81% appearing once. The TCR originated in a man aged 35 to 55 with acute myeloid leukemia. Some clones in this sample may be carry-over from other donors' samples. The chain has TRBV19 and TRBJ1-1; 9 bases agree with TRBD1. The specimen was peripheral blood mononuclear cells, collected before stem cell transplant. CDR3 residues: CASQSGTGMKAFF. The CDR3 region has the DNA TGTGCCAGCCAATCCGGGACAGGGATGAAAGCTTTCTTT. The whole variable domain, remainder taken from reference TRBV19 and TRBJ1-1, is DGGITQSPKYLFRKEGQNVTLSCEQNLNHDAMYWYRQDPGQGLRLIYYSQIVNDFQKGDIAEGYSVSREKKESFPLTVTSAQKNPTAFYLCASQSGTGMKAFFGQGTRLTVV.